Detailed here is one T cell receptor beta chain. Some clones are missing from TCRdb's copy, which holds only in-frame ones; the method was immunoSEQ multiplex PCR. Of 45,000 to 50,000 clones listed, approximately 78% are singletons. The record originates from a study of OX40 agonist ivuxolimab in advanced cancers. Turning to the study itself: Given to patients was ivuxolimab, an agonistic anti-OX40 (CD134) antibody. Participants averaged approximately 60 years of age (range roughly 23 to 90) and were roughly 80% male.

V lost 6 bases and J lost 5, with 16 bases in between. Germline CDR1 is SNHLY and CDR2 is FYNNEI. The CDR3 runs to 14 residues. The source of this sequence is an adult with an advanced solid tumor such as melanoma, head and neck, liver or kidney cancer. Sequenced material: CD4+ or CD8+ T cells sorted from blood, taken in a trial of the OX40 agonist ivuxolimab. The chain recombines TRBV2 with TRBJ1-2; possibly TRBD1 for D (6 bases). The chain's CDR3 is CASSQDGGSYGYTF. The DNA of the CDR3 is TGTGCCAGCAGCCAAGATGGGGGCAGTTATGGCTACACCTTC.